This TCR beta chain was observed in a study of Ad26.COV2.S vaccination and SARS-CoV-2 variants. Study in general: Intramuscular Ad26.COV2.S doses were given once or twice, 56 days apart.

Treatment given: about 20 received Ad26.COV2.S at low or high dose, single or two shots; five or six received placebo; per-sample allocation not given. The study sampled participants on day 63 after the first vaccine or placebo injection. In Boston, the donor was an adult between 18-55 years of age. TCRdb's table, derived via immunoSEQ multiplex PCR, lists solely in-frame clones and lacks some. In the table there are around 320,000 clones, roughly 84% of which are singletons. Trimming removed 1 base at V and 10 bases at J, with 11 bases between. In germline, CDR1 is SGHDN, CDR2 FVKESK. The CDR3 runs to 14 residues. About this clone: Its specificity is unknown.

Study findings and constraints: Total T cell responses, in the TCR breadth and depth analyses, may have been underestimated. Substantial breadth in spike-specific CD8+ and CD4+ T cell responses was reportedly seen after vaccination.

This receptor was taken from a person between 18 and 59 years old who received the Ad26.COV2.S COVID-19 vaccine or a placebo. The specimen was peripheral blood, collected in a trial of Ad26.COV2.S vaccine versus placebo. The chain uses TRBV14 and TRBJ1-6; perhaps TRBD1 as D (5 bases). The CDR3 DNA sequence: TGTGCCAGCAGCCAAGGGGGGGTCCGATCACCCCTCCACTTT. Translated, it gives CASSQGGVRSPLHF.